Sequencing of this T cell receptor (beta chain) was carried out in a study of shared clonotypes between healthy human individuals. Profiling relied on immunoSEQ multiplex PCR, and the TCRdb table lists in-frame clones only, not all of them. Found here are about 2.2 million clones, about 94% of them singletons; the top ten hold around 1.7%. Terminally differentiated effector memory CD45RA+ cells were excluded from the naive CD8 cells, which were CD45RO-negative and positively selected for CCR7. The germline V gene encodes CDR1 MDHEN and CDR2 SYDVKM. CDR3 length equals 14 residues. V was pared by 3 bases and J by 8 bases, with 16 bases between.

This TCR derives from a man younger than 35 in good health. Some clones in this sample may be carry-over from other donors' samples. This sequence joins TRBV28 and TRBJ1-2; tentative D call: TRBD1 (6 bases). The source material was naive CD8+ T cells from PBMCs. The CDR3 is CASSLTEGEMGYTF. The CDR3 region has the DNA TGTGCCAGCAGTTTGACGGAGGGGGAAATGGGCTACACCTTC.